This TCR beta chain was captured by sequencing in a study of blood T cell repertoires in COVID-19 (dated by TCRdb to 2018 to 2020). Regarding the study in general: Samples covering the acute and convalescent phases of COVID-19 were provided by collaborators in the United States, Italy and Spain. A freely available public database, intended as a resource for researchers studying the immune response to SARS-CoV-2, is where the repertoires were released. The prospective study material was composed of cDNA or gDNA derived from T cells, B-cell-depleted T cells, or PBMCs. Samples came from the ongoing ImmuneRACE study (first 160 participants) plus 1,254 subjects from 6 global collaborators. Where available, HLA class I and class II types were obtained from metadata supplied by the sample provider rather than from assay-based typing. The sample metadata nearly always contained a de-identified subject ID, COVID-19 status, age in years and sex. The dataset comprised deeply sampled blood TCRbeta repertoires from subjects exposed to, actively infected with, or recovered from COVID-19. Broad study findings and their caveats: How much clinical and demographic metadata was included differed by source and by participant, and the metadata was provided uncurated.

TCRbeta CDR3 regions were amplified from genomic DNA using the immunoSEQ Assay, a bias-controlled multiplex PCR. The authors processed their data as follows. The number of nucleated cells in each sample was estimated from the amplification of reference gene primers within the assay. Sequence reads were collapsed and filtered to measure the absolute abundance of every unique TCRbeta CDR3 rearrangement. Productive Simpson clonality was computed per sample as the square root of Simpson's diversity index over productive rearrangements. TCRdb stores this immuneACCESS table with in-frame sequences only. Part of the clones is absent; in the studies checked, under half of the shortfall reflects unresolved V genes, and no reason is known for the rest. The D gene and trimming were derived from the DNA, and the V and J assignments and clone size from that table. Across this sample there are 100,000 or so clones, with over 80% seen only once. Clones ranked in the top ten supply 5.7% of the sample.

Note on this clone: Its antigen remains undetermined. Per-base quality was not reported, and no clone a single base away is much larger than it.

The collaborating institutions used their own protocols to collect whole blood in K2EDTA tubes. For TCRbeta analysis, collaborators shipped samples in one of three forms: frozen whole blood, isolated PBMCs, or DNA extracted from either of those sample types. This receptor was taken from a man aged 50-60 years with active COVID-19. The sequenced sample was peripheral blood.

The CDR3 reads as follows: CASSLTGDSYNEQFF. The nucleotide sequence reads TGTGCCAGCAGCTTGACAGGAGACTCCTACAATGAGCAGTTCTTC. The sequence is built from TRBV5-5 and TRBJ2-1, and TRBD1 may be the D gene, going by 5 matching bases. The CDR3 holds 15 amino acids from the cysteine to the phenylalanine. CDR3 DNA only is kept here, 45 bases in frame from base 1. CDR1 SGHKS and CDR2 YYEKEE were looked up in the germline V gene (reference sequence). Trimming removed 1 base from V and 0 bases from J, leaving 8 bases between the germline ends. When the CDR3 is completed using the reference TRBV5-5 and TRBJ2-1 genes on either side, the full variable domain is DAGVTQSPTHLIKTRGQQVTLRCSPISGHKSVSWYQQVLGQGPQFIFQYYEKEERGRGNFPDRFSARQFPNYSSELNVNALLLGDSALYLCASSLTGDSYNEQFFGPGTRLTVL.